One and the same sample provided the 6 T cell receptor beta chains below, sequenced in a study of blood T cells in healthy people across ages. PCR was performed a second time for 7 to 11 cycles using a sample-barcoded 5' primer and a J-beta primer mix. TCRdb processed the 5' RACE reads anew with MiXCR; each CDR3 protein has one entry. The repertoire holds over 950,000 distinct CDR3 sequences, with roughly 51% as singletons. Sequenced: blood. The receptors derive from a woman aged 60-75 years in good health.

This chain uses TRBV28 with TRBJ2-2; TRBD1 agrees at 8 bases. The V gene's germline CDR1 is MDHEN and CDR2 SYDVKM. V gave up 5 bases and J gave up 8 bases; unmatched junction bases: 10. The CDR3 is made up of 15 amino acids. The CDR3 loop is CASSQSSRQGGELFF. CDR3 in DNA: TGTGCCAGCAGTCAAAGTAGCAGACAGGGGGGGGAGCTGTTTTTT.

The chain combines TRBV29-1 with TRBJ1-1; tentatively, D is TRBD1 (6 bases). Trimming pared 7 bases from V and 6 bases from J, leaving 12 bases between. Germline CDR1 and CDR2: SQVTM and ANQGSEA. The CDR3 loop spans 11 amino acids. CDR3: CSGGLGPEAFF. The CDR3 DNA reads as TGCAGCGGGGGGCTGGGACCTGAAGCTTTCTTT.

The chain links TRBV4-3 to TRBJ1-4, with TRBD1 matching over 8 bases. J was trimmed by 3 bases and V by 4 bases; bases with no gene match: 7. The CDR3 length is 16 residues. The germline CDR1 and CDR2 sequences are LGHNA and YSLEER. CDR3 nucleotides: TGCGCCAGCAGCCTTGGACAGGGCGAAGCTAATGAAAAACTGTTTTTT. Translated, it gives CASSLGQGEANEKLFF.

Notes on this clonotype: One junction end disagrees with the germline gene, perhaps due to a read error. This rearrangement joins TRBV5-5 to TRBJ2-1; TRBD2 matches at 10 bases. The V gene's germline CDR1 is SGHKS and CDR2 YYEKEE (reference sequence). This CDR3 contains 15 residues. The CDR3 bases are TGTGCCAACAGCTTGGTCCCTAGCGGGAGAGGTGAGCAGTTCTTC. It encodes CANSLVPSGRGEQFF.

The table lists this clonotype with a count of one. DNA of the CDR3: TGCAGCGTTTGGTACAGGGCTGGAAACACCATATATTTT. Amino acids: CSVWYRAGNTIYF. The chain recombines TRBV29-1 with TRBJ1-3; TRBD1 is a possible D gene (6 bases). V lost 5 bases and J 2 bases, leaving 10 bases between the germline ends. The CDR3 is 13 residues long. Per germline, CDR1 SQVTM and CDR2 ANQGSEA.

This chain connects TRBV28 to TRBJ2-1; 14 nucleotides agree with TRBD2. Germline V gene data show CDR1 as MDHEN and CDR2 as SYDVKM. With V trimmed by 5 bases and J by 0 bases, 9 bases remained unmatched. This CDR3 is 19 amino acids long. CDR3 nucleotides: TGTGCCAGCAGTAACGGACTAGCGGGAGGCTTGAGCTCCTACAATGAGCAGTTCTTC. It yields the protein CASSNGLAGGLSSYNEQFF.